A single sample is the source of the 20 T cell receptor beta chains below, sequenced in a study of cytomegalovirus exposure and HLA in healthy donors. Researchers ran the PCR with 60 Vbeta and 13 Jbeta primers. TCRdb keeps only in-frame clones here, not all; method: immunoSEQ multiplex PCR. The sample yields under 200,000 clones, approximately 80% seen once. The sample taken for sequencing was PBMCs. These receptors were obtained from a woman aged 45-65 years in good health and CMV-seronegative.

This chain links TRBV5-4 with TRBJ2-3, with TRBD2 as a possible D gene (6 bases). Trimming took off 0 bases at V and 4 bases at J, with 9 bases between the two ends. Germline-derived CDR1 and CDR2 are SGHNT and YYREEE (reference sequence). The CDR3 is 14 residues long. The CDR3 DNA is TGTGCCAGCAGCTTGGGGCGGGGTTCAGATACGCAGTATTTT. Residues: CASSLGRGSDTQYF.

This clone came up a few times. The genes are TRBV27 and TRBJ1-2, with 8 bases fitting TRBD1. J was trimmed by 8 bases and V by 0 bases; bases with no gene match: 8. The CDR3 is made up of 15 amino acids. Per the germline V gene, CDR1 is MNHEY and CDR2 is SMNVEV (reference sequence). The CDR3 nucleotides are TGTGCCAGCAGTTTATCCCCAGGACAGGGACAAGGCTACACCTTC. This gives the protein CASSLSPGQGQGYTF.

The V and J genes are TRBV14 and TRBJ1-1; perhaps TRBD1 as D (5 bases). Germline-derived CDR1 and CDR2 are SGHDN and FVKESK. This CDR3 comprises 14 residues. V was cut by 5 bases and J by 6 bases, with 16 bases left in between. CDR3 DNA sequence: TGTGCCAGCAGCTTACTTCAGGGTAGCCCTGAAGCTTTCTTT. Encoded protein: CASSLLQGSPEAFF.

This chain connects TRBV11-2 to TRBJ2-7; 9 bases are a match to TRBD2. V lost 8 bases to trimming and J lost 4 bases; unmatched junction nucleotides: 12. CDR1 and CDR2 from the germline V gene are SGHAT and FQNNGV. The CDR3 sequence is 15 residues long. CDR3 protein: CASRPLSGSVYEQYF. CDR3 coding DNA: TGTGCCAGCCGACCTCTTAGCGGGAGCGTTTACGAGCAGTACTTC.

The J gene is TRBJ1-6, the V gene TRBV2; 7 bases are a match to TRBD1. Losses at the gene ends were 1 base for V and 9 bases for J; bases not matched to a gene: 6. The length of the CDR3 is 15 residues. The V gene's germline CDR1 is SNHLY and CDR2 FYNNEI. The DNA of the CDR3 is TGTGCCAGCAGTGAAGGACAGGGACTCTTTTCACCCCTCCACTTT. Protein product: CASSEGQGLFSPLHF.

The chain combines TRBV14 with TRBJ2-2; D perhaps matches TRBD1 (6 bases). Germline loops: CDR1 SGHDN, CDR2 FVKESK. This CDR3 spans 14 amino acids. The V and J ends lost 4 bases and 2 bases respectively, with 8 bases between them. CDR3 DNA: TGTGCCAGCAGCCGGACAGTAAACACCGGGGAGCTGTTTTTT. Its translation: CASSRTVNTGELFF.

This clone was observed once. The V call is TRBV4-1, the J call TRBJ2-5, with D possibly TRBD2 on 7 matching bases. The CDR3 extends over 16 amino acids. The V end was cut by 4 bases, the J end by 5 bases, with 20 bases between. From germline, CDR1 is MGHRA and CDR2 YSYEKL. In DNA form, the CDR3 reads TGCGCCAGCAGCCTCTATGGGCGGGGGCGCCAGGAGACCCAGTACTTC. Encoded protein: CASSLYGRGRQETQYF.

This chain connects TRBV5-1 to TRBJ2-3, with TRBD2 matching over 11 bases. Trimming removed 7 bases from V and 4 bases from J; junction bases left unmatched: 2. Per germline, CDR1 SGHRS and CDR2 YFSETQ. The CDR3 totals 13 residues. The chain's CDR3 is CASLAGGSDTQYF. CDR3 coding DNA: TGCGCCAGCCTAGCGGGAGGATCAGATACGCAGTATTTT.

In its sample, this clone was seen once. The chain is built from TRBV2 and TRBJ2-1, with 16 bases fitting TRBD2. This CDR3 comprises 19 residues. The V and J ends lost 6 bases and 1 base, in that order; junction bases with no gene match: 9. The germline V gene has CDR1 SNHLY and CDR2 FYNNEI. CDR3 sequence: CASRIRGLAGGPSYNEQFF. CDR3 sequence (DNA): TGTGCCAGCAGGATCAGGGGACTAGCGGGGGGGCCATCCTACAATGAGCAGTTCTTC.

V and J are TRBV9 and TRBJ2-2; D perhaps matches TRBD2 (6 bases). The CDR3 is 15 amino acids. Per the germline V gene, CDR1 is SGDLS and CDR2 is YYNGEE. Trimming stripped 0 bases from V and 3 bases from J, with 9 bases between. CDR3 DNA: TGTGCCAGCAGCGTAGTGGGGGGTGACACCGGGGAGCTGTTTTTT. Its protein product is CASSVVGGDTGELFF. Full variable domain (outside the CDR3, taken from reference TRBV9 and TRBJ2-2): DSGVTQTPKHLITATGQRVTLRCSPRSGDLSVYWYQQSLDQGLQFLIQYYNGEERAKGNILERFSAQQFPDLHSELNLSSLELGDSALYFCASSVVGGDTGELFFGEGSRLTVL.

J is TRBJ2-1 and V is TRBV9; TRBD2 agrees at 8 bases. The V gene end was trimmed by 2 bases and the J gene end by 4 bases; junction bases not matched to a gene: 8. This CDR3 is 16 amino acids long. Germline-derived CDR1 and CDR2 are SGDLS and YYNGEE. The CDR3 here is CASSVVAGQPYNEQFF. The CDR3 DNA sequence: TGTGCCAGCAGCGTGGTAGCGGGACAACCGTACAATGAGCAGTTCTTC.

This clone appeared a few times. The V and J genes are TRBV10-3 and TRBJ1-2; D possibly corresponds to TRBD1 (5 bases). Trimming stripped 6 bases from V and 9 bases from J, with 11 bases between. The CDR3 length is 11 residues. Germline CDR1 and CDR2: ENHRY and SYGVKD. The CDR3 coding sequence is TGTGCCATCAGCCCGGGACTCAGCTACACCTTC. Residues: CAISPGLSYTF.

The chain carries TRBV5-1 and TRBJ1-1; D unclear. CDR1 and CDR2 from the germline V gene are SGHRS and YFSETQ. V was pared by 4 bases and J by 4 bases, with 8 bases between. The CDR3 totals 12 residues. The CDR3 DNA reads TGCGCCAGCAGCGTACTCGGCACTGAAGCTTTCTTT. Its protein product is CASSVLGTEAFF.

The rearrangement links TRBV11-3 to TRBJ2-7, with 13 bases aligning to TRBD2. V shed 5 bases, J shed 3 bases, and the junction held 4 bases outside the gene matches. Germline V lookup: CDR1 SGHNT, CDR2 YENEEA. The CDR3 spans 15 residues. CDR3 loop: CASSPGTSGIYEQYF. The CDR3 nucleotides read TGTGCCAGCAGCCCCGGGACTAGCGGGATCTACGAGCAGTACTTC.

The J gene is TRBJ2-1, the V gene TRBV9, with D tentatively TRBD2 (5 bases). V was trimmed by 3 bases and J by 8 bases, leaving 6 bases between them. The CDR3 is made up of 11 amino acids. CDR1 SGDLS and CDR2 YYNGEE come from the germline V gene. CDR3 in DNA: TGTGCCAGCAGCGCGGGGTATGAGCAGTTCTTC. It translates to CASSAGYEQFF.

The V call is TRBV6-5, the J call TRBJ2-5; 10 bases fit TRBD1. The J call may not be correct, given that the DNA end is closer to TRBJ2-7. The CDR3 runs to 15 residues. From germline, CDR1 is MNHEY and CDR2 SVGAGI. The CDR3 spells CASTQYWTGGDEQYF. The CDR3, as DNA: TGTGCCAGCACCCAGTATTGGACAGGGGGGGACGAGCAGTACTTC.

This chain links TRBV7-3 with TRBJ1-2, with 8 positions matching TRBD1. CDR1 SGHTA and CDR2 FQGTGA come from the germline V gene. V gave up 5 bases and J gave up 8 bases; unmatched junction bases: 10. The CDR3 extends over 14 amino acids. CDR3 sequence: CASSPGQGLGGYTF. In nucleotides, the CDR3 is TGTGCCAGCAGCCCCGGACAGGGCTTGGGAGGCTACACCTTC.

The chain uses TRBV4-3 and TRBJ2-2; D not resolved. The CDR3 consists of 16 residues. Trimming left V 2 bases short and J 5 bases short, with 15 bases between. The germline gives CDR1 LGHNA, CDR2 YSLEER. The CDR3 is CASSQNPAERTGELFF. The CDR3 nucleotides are TGCGCCAGCAGCCAAAATCCGGCAGAGAGGACCGGGGAGCTGTTTTTT.

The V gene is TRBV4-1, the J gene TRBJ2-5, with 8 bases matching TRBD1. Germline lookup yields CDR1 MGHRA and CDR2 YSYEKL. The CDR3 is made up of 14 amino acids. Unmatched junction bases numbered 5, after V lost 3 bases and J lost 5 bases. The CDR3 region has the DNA TGCGCCAGCAGCCACAAACAGGGGGATGAGACCCAGTACTTC. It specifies CASSHKQGDETQYF.

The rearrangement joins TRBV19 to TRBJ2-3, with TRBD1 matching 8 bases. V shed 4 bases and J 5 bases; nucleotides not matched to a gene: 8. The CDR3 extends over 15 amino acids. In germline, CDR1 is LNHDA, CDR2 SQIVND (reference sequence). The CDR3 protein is CASSTRTGRLDTQYF. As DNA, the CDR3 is TGTGCCAGTAGTACTAGGACAGGGAGGTTAGATACGCAGTATTTT.